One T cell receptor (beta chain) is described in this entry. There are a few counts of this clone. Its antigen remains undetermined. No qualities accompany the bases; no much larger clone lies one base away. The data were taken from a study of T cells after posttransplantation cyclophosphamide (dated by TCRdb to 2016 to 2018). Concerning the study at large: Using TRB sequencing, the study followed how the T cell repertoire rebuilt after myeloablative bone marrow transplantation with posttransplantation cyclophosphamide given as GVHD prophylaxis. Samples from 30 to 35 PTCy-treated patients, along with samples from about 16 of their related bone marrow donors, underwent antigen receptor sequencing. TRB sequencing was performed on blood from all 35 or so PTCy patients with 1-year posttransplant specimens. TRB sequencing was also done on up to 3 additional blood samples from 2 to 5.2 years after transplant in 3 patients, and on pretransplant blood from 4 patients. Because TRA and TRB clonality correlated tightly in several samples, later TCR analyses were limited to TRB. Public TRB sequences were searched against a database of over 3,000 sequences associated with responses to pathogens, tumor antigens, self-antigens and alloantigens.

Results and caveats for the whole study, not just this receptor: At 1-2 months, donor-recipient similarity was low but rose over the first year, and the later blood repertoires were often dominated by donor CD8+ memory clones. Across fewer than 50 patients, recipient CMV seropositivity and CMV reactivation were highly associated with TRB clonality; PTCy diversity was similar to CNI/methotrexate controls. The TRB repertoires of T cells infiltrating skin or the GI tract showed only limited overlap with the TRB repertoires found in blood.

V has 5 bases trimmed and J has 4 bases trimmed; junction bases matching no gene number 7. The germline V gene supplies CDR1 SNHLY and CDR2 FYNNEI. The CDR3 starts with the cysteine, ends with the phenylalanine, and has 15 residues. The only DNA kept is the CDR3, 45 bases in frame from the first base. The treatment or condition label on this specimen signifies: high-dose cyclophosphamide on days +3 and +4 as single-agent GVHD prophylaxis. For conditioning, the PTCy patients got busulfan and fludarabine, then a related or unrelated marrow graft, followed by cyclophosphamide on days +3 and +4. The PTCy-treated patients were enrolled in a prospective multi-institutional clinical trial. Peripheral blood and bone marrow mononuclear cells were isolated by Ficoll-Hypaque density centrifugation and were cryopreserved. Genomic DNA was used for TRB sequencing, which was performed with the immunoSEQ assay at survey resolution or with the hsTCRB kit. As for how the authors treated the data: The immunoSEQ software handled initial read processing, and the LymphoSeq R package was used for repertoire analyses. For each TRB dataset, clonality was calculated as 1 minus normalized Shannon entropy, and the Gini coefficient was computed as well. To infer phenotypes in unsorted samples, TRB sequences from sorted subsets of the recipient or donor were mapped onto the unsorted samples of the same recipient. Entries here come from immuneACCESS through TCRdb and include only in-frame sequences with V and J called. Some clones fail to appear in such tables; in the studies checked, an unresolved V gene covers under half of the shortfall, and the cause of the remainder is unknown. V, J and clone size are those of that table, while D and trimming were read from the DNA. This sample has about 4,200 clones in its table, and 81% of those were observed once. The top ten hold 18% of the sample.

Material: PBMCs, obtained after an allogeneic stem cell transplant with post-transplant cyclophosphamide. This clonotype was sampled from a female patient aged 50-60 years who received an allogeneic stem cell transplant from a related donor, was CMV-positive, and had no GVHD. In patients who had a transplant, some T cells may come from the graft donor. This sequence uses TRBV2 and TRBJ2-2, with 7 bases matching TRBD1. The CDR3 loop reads CASSPDRVVTGELFF. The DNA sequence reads TGTGCCAGCAGTCCAGACAGGGTGGTCACCGGGGAGCTGTTTTTT. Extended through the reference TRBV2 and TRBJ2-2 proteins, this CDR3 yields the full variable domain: EPEVTQTPSHQVTQMGQEVILRCVPISNHLYFYWYRQILGQKVEFLVSFYNNEISEKSEIFDDQFSVERPDGSNFTLKIRSTKLEDSAMYFCASSPDRVVTGELFFGEGSRLTVL.